Presented here are 24 T cell receptor beta chains from one specimen sequenced in a study of tissue T cells after allogeneic stem cell transplantation. Measured with immunoSEQ multiplex PCR; TCRdb has only the in-frame clones, and not every one. The repertoire holds 40,000 to 60,000 clones, with roughly 73% as singletons. Sequences were obtained from sorted cells pooled from one or two spleens. All receptors derive from a pool of C57BL/6 mice in good health.

This clone showed up just a few times. Genes here carry mouse names. The missing CDR3 end, 1 residue past where the read stops, is filled in from the germline J gene. V and J are TRBV16 and TRBJ2-7; no clear D gene. Trimming took off 1 base at V and 4 bases at J, with 2 bases between the two ends. Germline V CDR1 and CDR2: SGHSA, FRNQAP. This CDR3 contains 11 residues. The CDR3 here is CASSLGYEQYF. The CDR3 bases that were read are TGTGCAAGCAGCTTAGGGTATGAACAGTAC.

About this clone: The listed genes are named as in mouse. The read comes to an end 1 residue before the CDR3 does, leaving the germline J gene to fill in the end. The rearrangement links TRBV29 to TRBJ2-7; D is undetermined. The germline V gene has CDR1 MSHET and CDR2 SYDVDS. V lost 8 bases and J lost 0, with 8 bases in between. The CDR3 is 12 residues long. This CDR3 reads CASSDGSYEQYF. CDR3 DNA (partial): TGTGCTAGCTCGGACGGCTCCTATGAACAGTAC.

As concerns this clone: Gene names are the mouse ones. The sequence runs out 1 residue before the end of the CDR3; the remainder is reconstructed from the germline J gene. This chain uses TRBV15 with TRBJ2-7, with D possibly being TRBD2 (5 bases). The CDR3 has 13 amino acids. Germline lookup yields CDR1 SGHND and CDR2 FRSKSL. Trimming shortened V by 7 bases and J by 0 bases, and 10 bases separated the two germline ends. Partial CDR3 DNA: TGTGCCAGCAACTTACTGGACTCCTATGAACAGTAC. It is translated as CASNLLDSYEQY. The full CDR3 protein is CASNLLDSYEQYF.

Points on this clone: Germline and genes: mouse. The sequence runs out 1 residue before the end of the CDR3; the remainder is reconstructed from the germline J gene. This chain uses TRBV12-2 with TRBJ2-5; 12 nucleotides match TRBD2. CDR3 size: 14 residues. CDR1 is SGHLS, CDR2 HYDKME, per germline. V dropped 3 bases and J dropped 4; count of bases not matched to a gene: 1. The CDR3 is CASSWTGGEDTQYF. The DNA read from the CDR3 is TGTGCCAGCTCTTGGACTGGGGGGGAAGACACCCAGTAC. The complete variable domain, with remaining parts taken from reference TRBV12-2 and TRBJ2-5, reads NSGVVQSPRYIIKGKGERSILKCIPISGHLSVAWYQQTQGQELKFFIQHYDKMERDKGNLPSRFSVQQFDDYHSEMNMSALELEDSAVYFCASSWTGGEDTQYFGPGTRLLVL.

Notes on this clone: Gene names refer to mouse genes. Read data end 1 residue before the CDR3 end; the end is taken from the germline J gene. The rearrangement uses TRBV19 and TRBJ1-4; 7 nucleotides agree with TRBD1. The CDR3 totals 14 residues. J was trimmed by 3 bases and V by 2 bases; bases with no gene match: 1. Looked up from germline, CDR1 is FNHDT and CDR2 is SITEND (reference sequence). The CDR3 DNA, read in part, is TGTGCCAGCAGTATCACAGGGGCCAACGAAAGATTATTT. Protein product: CASSITGANERLF. The full CDR3 protein reads CASSITGANERLFF. Complete variable domain (other parts from reference TRBV19 and TRBJ1-4): GGIITQTPKFLIGQEGQKLTLKCQQNFNHDTMYWYRQDSGKGLRLIYYSITENDLQKGDLSEGYDASREKKSSFSLTVTSAQKNEMAVFLCASSITGANERLFFGHGTKLSVL.

As to this clone: Mouse gene names apply. From the germline J gene comes the end of the CDR3, since the read stops 1 residue before it. The genes are TRBV3 and TRBJ2-4; D is uncertain. This CDR3 comprises 15 residues. Looked up from germline, CDR1 is SNHLY and CDR2 is FYNGKV (reference sequence). V dropped 0 bases and J dropped 1 base, with 8 bases sitting between them. The CDR3 DNA, read in part, is TGTGCCAGCAGCTTAGCGCTACGGGGTCAAAACACCTTGTAC. Protein sequence: CASSLALRGQNTLY. In full, the CDR3 is CASSLALRGQNTLYF.

Turning to this clone: Gene names follow the mouse nomenclature. The read is 1 residue too short to cover the CDR3 end, so that end is filled in from the germline J gene. This sequence joins TRBV5 and TRBJ1-5; D remains unclear. CDR3 length: 14 residues. Deletions cut 0 bases from V and 0 bases from J, with 3 bases between. In germline, CDR1 is LGHNA, CDR2 YNLKQL (reference sequence). Partial CDR3 DNA: TGTGCCAGCAGCCAAGAGAATAACAACCAGGCTCCGCTT. This translates into CASSQENNNQAPL. The full CDR3 sequence reads CASSQENNNQAPLF.

This clone was recorded a few times. Mouse gene names apply. CDR3 bases read: TGTGCCAGCAGTCTCCCCCCCGACAGGAGCTCCTATGAACAGTAC. It specifies CASSLPPDRSSYEQY. The full-length CDR3 reads as CASSLPPDRSSYEQYF. The chain joins TRBV24 to TRBJ2-7, with TRBD1 as a possible D gene (6 bases). From the germline J gene comes the end of the CDR3, since the read stops 1 residue before it. The V end lost 3 bases, the J end lost 0 bases, and 15 bases lay between the germline ends. The CDR3 length is 16 residues. Germline lookup yields CDR1 KGHTA and CDR2 FRNEEI.

Concerning this clone itself: Mouse germline and gene names are used. From the germline J gene comes the end of the CDR3, since the read stops 1 residue before it. The V and J genes are TRBV26 and TRBJ2-2; tentatively, D is TRBD1 (6 bases). This CDR3 spans 13 amino acids. Germline CDR1 is KGHPV and CDR2 is FQNQEV (reference sequence). The ends were cut back, 6 bases at V and 3 bases at J, with 8 bases in the middle. The sequenced CDR3 bases are TGTGCCAGCAGACAGGGTGACACCGGGCAGCTCTAC. Protein product: CASRQGDTGQLY. Given in full, the CDR3 is CASRQGDTGQLYF. Looking up the rest from reference TRBV26 and TRBJ2-2 gives the full variable domain: NSKVIQTPRYLVKGQGQKAKMRCIPEKGHPVVFWYQQNKNNEFKFLINFQNQEVLQQIDMTEKRFSAECPSNSPCSLEIQSSEAGDSALYLCASRQGDTGQLYFGEGSKLTVL.

About this clone itself: Mouse gene names apply. The missing CDR3 end, 1 residue past where the read stops, is filled in from the germline J gene. The rearrangement joins TRBV16 to TRBJ2-1, with D perhaps TRBD1 (6 bases). Germline V gene sequence: CDR1 SGHSA, CDR2 FRNQAP. CDR3 length equals 16 residues. V was pared by 0 bases and J by 0 bases, with 9 bases between. Partial CDR3 DNA: TGTGCAAGCAGCTTAGATGACAGGCTTAACTATGCTGAGCAGTTC. It encodes CASSLDDRLNYAEQF. The CDR3 in full is CASSLDDRLNYAEQFF.

As for this clone: Mouse gene names and germline throughout. With the read ending 1 residue before the CDR3 end, the germline J gene is used to fill in that end. J is TRBJ1-6 and V is TRBV2; TRBD1 might be the D (6 bases). TRBJ1-6 is classed as an ORF, of uncertain function. V was cut by 4 bases and J by 2 bases, with 12 bases left in between. Germline V gene lookup returns CDR1 LGHNA and CDR2 YSYQKL. The CDR3 spans 16 residues. CDR3 DNA (partial): TGTGCCAGCAGCCCACTCGGGGGCACCTATAATTCGCCCCTCTAC. Translated, it gives CASSPLGGTYNSPLY. The entire CDR3 reads CASSPLGGTYNSPLYF.

In the case of this clone: Gene and germline names: mouse. The CDR3 end is not reached by the read, which stops 1 residue before it; the germline J gene fills it in. The V gene is TRBV19, the J gene TRBJ2-5; a possible D gene is TRBD1 (6 bases). Germline V gene lookup returns CDR1 FNHDT and CDR2 SITEND (reference sequence). The ends were cut back, 0 bases at V and 2 bases at J, with 7 bases in the middle. The CDR3 consists of 14 residues. The CDR3 loop is CASSIDRAQDTQYF. The sequenced part of the CDR3 DNA is TGTGCCAGCAGTATAGACAGGGCCCAAGACACCCAGTAC.

In the case of this clone: Germline and genes: mouse. The CDR3 region is CASSEIGGEQYF. The sequenced part of the CDR3 DNA is TGTGCCAGCAGTGAGATCGGGGGAGAACAGTAC. J is TRBJ2-7 and V is TRBV13-1; D is perhaps TRBD1 or TRBD2 (5 bases each). The observed sequence ends 1 residue before the CDR3 terminus, with the missing tail filled in from the germline J gene. The germline gives CDR1 NSHNY, CDR2 SYGAGN. This CDR3 comprises 12 residues. The germline V and J ends were trimmed by 2 bases and 7 bases, with 10 bases remaining between them.

This clone showed up just a few times. The germline and genes are mouse ones. The DNA ends 1 residue before the CDR3 does, and the rest of the CDR3 is filled in from the germline J gene. The chain has TRBV17 and TRBJ2-7, with D hard to call. V gave up 0 bases and J gave up 7 bases, with 7 bases separating them. Germline V lookup: CDR1 MNHDT, CDR2 YYDKIL. The CDR3 is 12 residues long. The sequenced CDR3 bases are TGTGCTAGCAGTAGAGATCGCCAGGAACAGTAC. Residues: CASSRDRQEQY. The entire CDR3 protein reads CASSRDRQEQYF.

Notes on this clone: Mouse gene names apply. The CDR3 end is not reached by the read, which stops 1 residue before it; the germline J gene fills it in. The rearrangement joins TRBV13-1 to TRBJ1-4; D possibly corresponds to TRBD1 (6 bases). Germline V gene sequence: CDR1 NSHNY, CDR2 SYGAGN. This CDR3 is 14 amino acids long. V shed 3 bases and J shed 2 bases, with 8 bases lying between them. The sequenced CDR3 bases are TGTGCCAGCAGTGTGGGACAATCCAACGAAAGATTATTT. Its protein is CASSVGQSNERLF. In full, the CDR3 reads CASSVGQSNERLFF.

On this clone itself: The genes and germline here are from mouse. The CDR3 end falls 1 residue outside the read, so it is completed with the germline J gene. The chain carries TRBV17 and TRBJ1-6, with D unresolved. TRBJ1-6 is recorded as an ORF, its role being uncertain. Germline V CDR1 and CDR2: MNHDT, YYDKIL. V lost 0 bases and J 3 bases, leaving 3 bases between the germline ends. The CDR3 contains 14 residues. Incomplete CDR3 DNA: TGTGCTAGCAGTAGAGACCTCTATAATTCGCCCCTCTAC. It yields the protein CASSRDLYNSPLY. The entire CDR3 protein is CASSRDLYNSPLYF.

On this clone: Mouse names are used for the genes. The read comes to an end 1 residue before the CDR3 does, leaving the germline J gene to fill in the end. V is TRBV5 and J is TRBJ2-7; 9 nucleotides align to TRBD2. The germline CDR1 and CDR2 sequences are LGHNA and YNLKQL (reference sequence). The CDR3 totals 15 residues. Trimming at V came to 0 bases and at J to 5 bases, leaving 5 bases not matched to a gene. The covered CDR3 bases are TGTGCCAGCAGCCAAGAAGGGAACTGGGGGGATGAACAGTAC. This sequence encodes CASSQEGNWGDEQY. From start to end, the CDR3 is CASSQEGNWGDEQYF.

In regard to this clone: Gene and germline names: mouse. Partial CDR3 DNA: TGTGCCAGCAGGTCGGGACAGAATAACTATGCTGAGCAGTTC. It translates to CASRSGQNNYAEQF. The whole CDR3 reads CASRSGQNNYAEQFF. The chain is built from TRBV4 and TRBJ2-1, with 7 bases identical to TRBD1. The read is 1 residue too short to cover the CDR3 end, so that end is filled in from the germline J gene. The CDR3 contains 15 residues. The germline V gene has CDR1 LGHDT and CDR2 YNNKQL (reference sequence). J gave up 0 bases and V 6 bases, and 5 bases lay outside the gene matches.

This clone was picked up one time. Genes here carry mouse names. The CDR3 end falls 1 residue outside the read, so it is completed with the germline J gene. The rearrangement joins TRBV31 to TRBJ2-5; maybe TRBD1 (6 bases). Germline loops: CDR1 GKSSPN, CDR2 SITVG. Trimming left V 1 base short and J 3 bases short, with 8 bases between. The CDR3 length is 13 residues. The covered CDR3 bases are TGTGCCTGGAGTCCGGACAGACAAGACACCCAGTAC. As protein: CAWSPDRQDTQY. In full, the CDR3 is CAWSPDRQDTQYF.

About this clone itself: Each gene name is a mouse one. The CDR3 end lies 1 residue beyond the end of the read and is filled in from the germline J gene. The chain employs TRBV19 and TRBJ1-3, with 7 bases lining up with TRBD1. This CDR3 is 14 amino acids long. V dropped 5 bases and J dropped 4; count of bases not matched to a gene: 6. CDR1 is FNHDT, CDR2 SITEND, per germline (reference sequence). This CDR3 is CASRQGREGNTLYF. CDR3 DNA (partial): TGTGCCAGCAGACAGGGGAGGGAGGGAAATACGCTCTAT.

This clone was found once. Mouse germline and gene names are used. This chain's CDR3 is CGATGTANTEVFF. The sequenced part of the CDR3 DNA is TGTGGTGCTACCGGGACAGCAAACACAGAAGTCTTC. V and J are TRBV20 and TRBJ1-1; 7 bases align to TRBD1. Read data end 1 residue before the CDR3 end; the end is taken from the germline J gene. Germline V CDR1 and CDR2: GFQATS, STVNSAI. CDR3 length equals 13 residues. With V trimmed by 4 bases and J by 0 bases, 2 bases remained unmatched.

About this clone: These gene names are mouse names. The CDR3 end lies 1 residue beyond the end of the read and is filled in from the germline J gene. The chain links TRBV13-2 to TRBJ1-3; 9 bases match TRBD1. CDR3 length equals 16 residues. Trimming at V came to 6 bases and at J to 0 bases, leaving 7 bases not matched to a gene. The germline V gene has CDR1 NNHNN and CDR2 SYGAGS (reference sequence). The CDR3 is CASAAGTGNSGNTLYF. CDR3 DNA (partial): TGTGCCAGCGCCGCCGGGACAGGGAATTCTGGAAATACGCTCTAT.

A word on this clone: Germline and genes: mouse. The read halts 1 residue ahead of the CDR3 end, with the missing end drawn from the germline J gene. The V and J genes are TRBV19 and TRBJ2-7, with TRBD2 identical over 12 bases. The ends lost 2 bases at V and 3 bases at J; junction bases unmatched: 0. The CDR3 extends over 14 amino acids. CDR1 and CDR2 (germline): FNHDT, SITEND (reference sequence). Incomplete CDR3 DNA: TGTGCCAGCAGTATGGACTGGGGGGGCTATGAACAGTAC. Its protein product is CASSMDWGGYEQY. The whole CDR3 protein reads CASSMDWGGYEQYF.

Concerning this clone: Mouse names are used for the genes. The read terminates 1 residue before the CDR3 end, so the remaining end is supplied by the germline J gene. V is TRBV4 and J is TRBJ1-4, with a tentative D call TRBD1 (6 bases). With 3 bases removed from V and 3 bases from J, the gap between germline ends came to 8 bases. The CDR3 covers 14 residues. Germline V gene lookup returns CDR1 LGHDT and CDR2 YNNKQL (reference sequence). The CDR3 is CASSYGGPNERLFF. The CDR3 bases that were read are TGTGCCAGCAGCTATGGGGGGCCCAACGAAAGATTATTT.